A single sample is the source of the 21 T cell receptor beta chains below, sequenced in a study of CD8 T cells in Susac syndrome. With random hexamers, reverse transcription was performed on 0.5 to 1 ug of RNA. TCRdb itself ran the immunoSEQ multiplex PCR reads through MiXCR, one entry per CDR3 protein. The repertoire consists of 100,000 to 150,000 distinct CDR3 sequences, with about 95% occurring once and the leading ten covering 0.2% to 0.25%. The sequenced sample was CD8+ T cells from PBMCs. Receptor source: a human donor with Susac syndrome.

This CDR3 reads CASSTGEGGGEQFF. The CDR3 nucleotides read TGTGCCAGCTCCACAGGAGAGGGGGGAGGTGAGCAGTTCTTC. V gene TRBV6-1 combines with J gene TRBJ2-1; the D gene could be TRBD1 or TRBD2 (6 bases each). The V end was cut by 8 bases, the J end by 9 bases, with 20 bases between. The CDR3 sequence is 14 residues long. The V gene's germline CDR1 is MNHNS and CDR2 SASEGT.

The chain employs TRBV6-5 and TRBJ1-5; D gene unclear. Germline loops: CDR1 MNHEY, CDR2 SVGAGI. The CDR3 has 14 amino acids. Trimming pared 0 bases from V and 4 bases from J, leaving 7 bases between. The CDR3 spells CASSYSEENQPQHF. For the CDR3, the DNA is TGTGCCAGCAGTTACTCGGAGGAGAATCAGCCCCAGCATTTT.

The CDR3 sequence: CASSQGPTSYEQYF. The CDR3 nucleotides read TGCGCCAGCAGCCAGGGGCCTACAAGCTACGAGCAGTACTTC. The chain combines TRBV4-3 with TRBJ2-7, with D possibly matching TRBD1 (5 bases). Deletions cut 3 bases from V and 3 bases from J, with 12 bases between. From germline, CDR1 is LGHNA and CDR2 YSLEER. The CDR3 runs 14 residues.

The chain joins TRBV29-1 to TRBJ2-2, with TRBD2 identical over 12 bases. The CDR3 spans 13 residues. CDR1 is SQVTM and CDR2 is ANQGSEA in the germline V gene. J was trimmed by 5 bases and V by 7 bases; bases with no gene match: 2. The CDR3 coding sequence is TGCAGCGGGCTAGCGGGAGGGACCGGGGAGCTGTTTTTT. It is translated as CSGLAGGTGELFF.

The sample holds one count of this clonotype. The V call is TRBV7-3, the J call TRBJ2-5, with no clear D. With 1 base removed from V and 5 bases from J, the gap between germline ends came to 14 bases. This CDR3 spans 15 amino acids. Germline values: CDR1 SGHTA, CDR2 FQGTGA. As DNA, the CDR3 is TGTGCCAGCAGCTTAAGGGGTAGCCGAACGGAGACCCAGTACTTC. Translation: CASSLRGSRTETQYF.

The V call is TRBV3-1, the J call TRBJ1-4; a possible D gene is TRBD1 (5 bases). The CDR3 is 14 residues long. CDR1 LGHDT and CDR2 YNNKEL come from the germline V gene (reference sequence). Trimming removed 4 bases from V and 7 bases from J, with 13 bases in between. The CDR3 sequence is CASSPQEVGEKLFF. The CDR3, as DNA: TGTGCCAGCAGCCCACAGGAGGTGGGTGAAAAACTGTTTTTT. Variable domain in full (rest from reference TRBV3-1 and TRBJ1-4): DTAVSQTPKYLVTQMGNDKSIKCEQNLGHDTMYWYKQDSKKFLKIMFSYNNKELIINETVPNRFSPKSPDKAHLNLHINSLELGDSAVYFCASSPQEVGEKLFFGSGTQLSVL.

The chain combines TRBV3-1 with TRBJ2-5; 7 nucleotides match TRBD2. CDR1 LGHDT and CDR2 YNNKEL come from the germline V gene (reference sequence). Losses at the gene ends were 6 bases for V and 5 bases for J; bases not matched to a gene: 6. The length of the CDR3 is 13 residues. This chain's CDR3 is CASRGGSSETQYF. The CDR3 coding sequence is TGTGCCAGCAGGGGCGGGAGCTCGGAGACCCAGTACTTC.

CDR3 sequence reads: CSAKGPKKRDTGELFF. Written as DNA, the CDR3 is TGCAGTGCTAAGGGCCCGAAAAAACGCGACACCGGGGAGCTGTTTTTT. This chain joins TRBV20-1 and TRBJ2-2; D is unresolved. V was trimmed by 4 bases and J by 3 bases, leaving 18 bases between them. The CDR3 totals 16 residues. Germline V gives CDR1 DFQATT, CDR2 SNEGSKA (reference sequence).

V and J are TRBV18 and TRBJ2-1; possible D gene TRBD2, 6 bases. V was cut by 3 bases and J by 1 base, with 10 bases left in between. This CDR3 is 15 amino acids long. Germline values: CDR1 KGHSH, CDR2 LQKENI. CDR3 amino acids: CASSPTGGSYNEQFF. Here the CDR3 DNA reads TGTGCCAGCTCACCTACCGGAGGGTCCTACAATGAGCAGTTCTTC.

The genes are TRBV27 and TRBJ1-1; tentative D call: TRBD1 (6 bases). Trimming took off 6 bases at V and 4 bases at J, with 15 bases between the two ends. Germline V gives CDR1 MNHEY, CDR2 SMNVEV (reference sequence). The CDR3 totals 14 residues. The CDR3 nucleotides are TGTGCCAGCAGCAAACAGGGCGCAGGCACTGAAGCTTTCTTT. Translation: CASSKQGAGTEAFF.

The CDR3 region is CASSVGTGYEEEDGYTF. The CDR3 coding sequence is TGTGCCAGCAGCGTAGGAACAGGCTATGAAGAAGAAGATGGCTACACCTTC. The chain carries TRBV9 and TRBJ1-2; D possibly corresponds to TRBD1 (5 bases). The CDR3 spans 17 residues. V was shortened by 0 bases and J by 6 bases, with 21 bases between the two germline ends. Per the germline V gene, CDR1 is SGDLS and CDR2 is YYNGEE. The entire variable domain, with the rest obtained from reference TRBV9 and TRBJ1-2, is as follows: DSGVTQTPKHLITATGQRVTLRCSPRSGDLSVYWYQQSLDQGLQFLIQYYNGEERAKGNILERFSAQQFPDLHSELNLSSLELGDSALYFCASSVGTGYEEEDGYTFGSGTRLTVV.

The CDR3 spells CASSVPHPRTGELFF. The CDR3 DNA follows: TGTGCCAGTAGTGTCCCGCACCCCCGGACCGGGGAGCTGTTTTTT. The chain has TRBV19 and TRBJ2-2, with D unclear. The CDR3 length is 15 residues. V was shortened by 5 bases and J by 5 bases, with 15 bases between the two germline ends. Germline CDR1 and CDR2: LNHDA and SQIVND (reference sequence).

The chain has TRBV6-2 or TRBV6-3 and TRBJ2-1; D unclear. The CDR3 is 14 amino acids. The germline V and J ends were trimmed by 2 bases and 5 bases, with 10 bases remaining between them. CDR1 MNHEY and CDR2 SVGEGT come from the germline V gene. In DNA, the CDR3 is TGTGCCAGCAGTTACCTAAGTGGTAACAATGAGCAGTTCTTC. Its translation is CASSYLSGNNEQFF.

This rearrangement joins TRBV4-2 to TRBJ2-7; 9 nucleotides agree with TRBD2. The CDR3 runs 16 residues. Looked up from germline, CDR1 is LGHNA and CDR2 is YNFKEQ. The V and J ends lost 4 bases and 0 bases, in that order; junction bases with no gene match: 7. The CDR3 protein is CASSLKAGGRSYEQYF. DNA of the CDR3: TGTGCCAGCAGCCTAAAAGCGGGAGGTCGCTCCTACGAGCAGTACTTC.

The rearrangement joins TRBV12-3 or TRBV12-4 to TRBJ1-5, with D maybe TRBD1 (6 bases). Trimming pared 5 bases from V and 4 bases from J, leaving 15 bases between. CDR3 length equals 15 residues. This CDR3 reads CASSPGDFPNQPQHF. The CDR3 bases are TGTGCCAGCAGTCCAGGGGACTTTCCTAATCAGCCCCAGCATTTT.

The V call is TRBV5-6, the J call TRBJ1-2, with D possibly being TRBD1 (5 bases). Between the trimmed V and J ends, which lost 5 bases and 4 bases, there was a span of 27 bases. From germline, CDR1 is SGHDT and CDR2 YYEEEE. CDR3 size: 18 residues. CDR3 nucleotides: TGTGCCAGCAGTTCTCAAACGGGGGGGAGCCCCTCCATCTATGGCTACACCTTC. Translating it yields CASSSQTGGSPSIYGYTF.

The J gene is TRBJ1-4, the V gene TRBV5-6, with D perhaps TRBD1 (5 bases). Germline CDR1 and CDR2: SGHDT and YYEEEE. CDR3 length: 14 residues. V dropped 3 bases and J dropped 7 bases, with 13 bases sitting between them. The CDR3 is CASSWDLSGEKLFF. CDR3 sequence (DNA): TGTGCCAGCAGCTGGGACCTCAGCGGTGAAAAACTGTTTTTT.

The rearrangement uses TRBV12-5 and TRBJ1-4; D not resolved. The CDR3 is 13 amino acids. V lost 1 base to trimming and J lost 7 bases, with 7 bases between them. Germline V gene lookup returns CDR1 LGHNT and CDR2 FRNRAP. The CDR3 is CASGLAGGEKLFF. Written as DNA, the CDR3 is TGTGCTAGTGGTTTGGCCGGAGGTGAAAAACTGTTTTTT.

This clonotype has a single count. The CDR3 sequence: CASSAQTNYGYTF. The CDR3 DNA reads TGTGCCAGCAGCGCACAGACTAACTATGGCTACACCTTC. The V call is TRBV9, the J call TRBJ1-2, with D uncertain. V was clipped by 3 bases and J by 0 bases, with 6 bases between them. This CDR3 region has 13 residues. Germline CDR1 and CDR2: SGDLS and YYNGEE.

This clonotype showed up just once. The CDR3 reads CASSSALSGGSYNEQFF. The CDR3, as DNA: TGCGCCAGCAGCTCCGCCCTTAGCGGGGGATCCTACAATGAGCAGTTCTTC. The J gene is TRBJ2-1, the V gene TRBV5-1; 9 nucleotides match TRBD2. CDR1 and CDR2 from the germline V gene are SGHRS and YFSETQ. V shed 3 bases and J 1 base; nucleotides not matched to a gene: 8. CDR3 length: 17 amino acids.

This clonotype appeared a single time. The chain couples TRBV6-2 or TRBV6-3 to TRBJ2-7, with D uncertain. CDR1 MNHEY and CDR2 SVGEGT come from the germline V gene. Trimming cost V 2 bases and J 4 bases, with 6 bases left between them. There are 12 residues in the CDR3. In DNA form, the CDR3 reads TGTGCCAGCAGTTACGGCCTGTACGAGCAGTACTTC. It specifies CASSYGLYEQYF.